This passage covers 4 T cell receptor beta chains from one sample sequenced in a study of cytomegalovirus exposure and HLA in healthy donors. The primer mix had 60 Vbeta and 13 Jbeta primers. The table came from immunoSEQ multiplex PCR; TCRdb's copy has only in-frame clones and leaves some out. The sample's table shows around 40,000 clones. Sequencing input: PBMCs. The receptors here all came from a human donor in good health.

The chain recombines TRBV7-9 with TRBJ2-7; D remains ambiguous. The CDR3 length is 15 residues. CDR1 SEHNR and CDR2 FQNEAQ come from the germline V gene (reference sequence). The germline V and J ends were trimmed by 5 bases and 0 bases, with 14 bases remaining between them. This CDR3 is CASSPTRQSSYEQYF. The CDR3 DNA reads as TGTGCCAGCAGCCCGACAAGGCAGAGCTCCTACGAGCAGTACTTC.

V gene TRBV7-9 combines with J gene TRBJ1-1; D remains unclear. The CDR3 totals 14 residues. Germline CDR1 is SEHNR and CDR2 is FQNEAQ (reference sequence). V lost 4 bases and J lost 5, with 14 bases in between. DNA for the CDR3: TGTGCCAGCAGCTCTATAGAGGCTGCTACTGAAGCTTTCTTT. It specifies CASSSIEAATEAFF. The full variable domain, its missing parts supplied by reference TRBV7-9 and TRBJ1-1, is DTGVSQNPRHKITKRGQNVTFRCDPISEHNRLYWYRQTLGQGPEFLTYFQNEAQLEKSRLLSDRFSAERPKGSFSTLEIQRTEQGDSAMYLCASSSIEAATEAFFGQGTRLTVV.

This chain connects TRBV2 to TRBJ2-2; D perhaps matches TRBD2 (5 bases). CDR1 is SNHLY and CDR2 is FYNNEI in the germline V gene. The CDR3 runs to 15 residues. Trimming left V 4 bases short and J 6 bases short, with 15 bases between. The CDR3 DNA sequence: TGTGCCAGCAGTGTAACCCCCTCGGGGTCCGGGGAGCTGTTTTTT. Protein product: CASSVTPSGSGELFF.

The chain joins TRBV9 to TRBJ1-6; 12 positions match TRBD1. The junction had 8 bases not matched to a gene; V was cut back by 4 bases and J by 9 bases. The germline V gene encodes CDR1 SGDLS and CDR2 YYNGEE. The CDR3 totals 16 residues. The CDR3 is CASSSTGTGGASPLHF. CDR3 bases: TGTGCCAGCAGCTCGACCGGGACAGGGGGCGCTTCACCCCTCCACTTT.